This T cell receptor beta chain was retrieved from a study of shared clonotypes between healthy human individuals. The repertoire was sequenced with immunoSEQ multiplex PCR; TCRdb's copy has only in-frame clones and lacks some. The sample consists of approximately 1.9 million clones, about 93% of them appearing once. CD45RO-negative, CCR7-selected cells formed the naive CD8 fraction, which excluded terminally differentiated effector memory CD45RA+ cells. CDR3 length: 14 residues. Germline CDR1 MDHEN, CDR2 SYDVKM. Trimming removed 1 base from V and 1 base from J, with 4 bases in between. Worth noting for this clone: Distinct nucleotide sequences in the sample also encode this CDR3.

This clonotype originated in a man in his late teens or twenties in good health. Some clones in this sample may be carry-over from other donors' samples. The rearrangement links TRBV28 to TRBJ2-2; no reliable D call. The sample taken for sequencing was naive CD8+ T cells from PBMCs. The CDR3 DNA reads TGTGCCAGCAGTTTATCCCGGAACACCGGGGAGCTGTTTTTT. It yields the protein CASSLSRNTGELFF.